The 21 T cell receptor beta chains below all came from one sample that was sequenced in a study of blood T cell repertoires in COVID-19. The repertoire was sequenced with immunoSEQ multiplex PCR; TCRdb's copy has only in-frame clones and lacks some. The sample has some 370,000 clones; 75% to 90% are singletons. The source material was PBMCs or T cells enriched from blood (not recorded which). The source of these receptors is a woman between 45 and 60 years old who had recovered from COVID-19.

The chain recombines TRBV15 with TRBJ2-2; 10 positions agree with TRBD1. Trimming took 0 bases from V and 8 from J; bases not matched to a gene: 6. This CDR3 region has 16 residues. Germline CDR1 LNHNV, CDR2 YYDKDF (reference sequence). Here the CDR3 reads CATSRDRQGARGELFF. DNA of the CDR3: TGTGCCACCAGCAGAGATCGACAGGGGGCGCGGGGGGAGCTGTTTTTT.

The chain has TRBV29-1 and TRBJ1-2, with 7 bases identical to TRBD1. The CDR3 totals 14 residues. The germline gives CDR1 SQVTM, CDR2 ANQGSEA. J was trimmed by 1 base and V by 3 bases; bases with no gene match: 5. CDR3 in DNA: TGCAGCGTTGAGAAGGGGGCGAATAACTATGGCTACACCTTC. The encoded protein is CSVEKGANNYGYTF.

The rearrangement uses TRBV7-2 and TRBJ1-2, with D perhaps TRBD1 (5 bases). V lost 1 base, J lost 8 bases, and 17 bases lay in between. From germline, CDR1 is SGHTA and CDR2 FQGNSA. CDR3 size: 15 residues. The CDR3 DNA reads as TGTGCCAGCAGCTTAGTTTTGCAGGGTGGTATGGGCTACACCTTC. Protein sequence: CASSLVLQGGMGYTF. Full variable domain (remainder filled in from reference TRBV7-2 and TRBJ1-2): GAGVSQSPSNKVTEKGKDVELRCDPISGHTALYWYRQSLGQGLEFLIYFQGNSAPDKSGLPSDRFSAERTGGSVSTLTIQRTQQEDSAVYLCASSLVLQGGMGYTFGSGTRLTVV.

V usage is TRBV6-5 and J usage is TRBJ2-7; 10 bases are shared with TRBD2. The CDR3 contains 15 residues. Looked up from germline, CDR1 is MNHEY and CDR2 is SVGAGI. Germline trimming cut 5 bases from V and 6 bases from J; bases unmatched to any gene: 10. The CDR3 bases are TGTGCCAGCAGTACCCAGCGGGAGGGCCGGGGCGAGCAGTACTTC. The encoded protein is CASSTQREGRGEQYF.

The V and J genes are TRBV27 and TRBJ2-2, with TRBD1 as a possible D gene (7 bases). The CDR3 covers 15 residues. V was pared by 6 bases and J by 6 bases, with 17 bases between. Germline V gene data show CDR1 as MNHEY and CDR2 as SMNVEV (reference sequence). The CDR3 region has the DNA TGTGCCAGCAGACACAGGGGAGGTTCCCCCGGGGAGCTGTTTTTT. Protein sequence: CASRHRGGSPGELFF.

This clone was picked up one time. This chain connects TRBV3-1 (or the pseudogene TRBV3-2) to TRBJ1-2; no clear D gene. The CDR3 length is 14 residues. V dropped 0 bases and J dropped 3 bases, with 8 bases sitting between them. Germline loops: CDR1 LGHDT, CDR2 YNNKEL (reference sequence). The CDR3, as DNA: TGTGCCAGCAGCCAAGAAGCCAGGTACTATGGCTACACCTTC. Protein product: CASSQEARYYGYTF.

The V call is TRBV19, the J call TRBJ1-6; 8 bases line up with TRBD1. V trimming: 7 bases; J trimming: 10 bases; junction bases outside the gene matches: 9. This CDR3 is built from 14 residues. Germline V gene sequence: CDR1 LNHDA, CDR2 SQIVND (reference sequence). The CDR3: CASMRQGRDSPLHF. The CDR3 DNA reads TGTGCCAGTATGAGACAGGGGAGGGACTCACCCCTCCACTTT.

The V and J genes are TRBV19 and TRBJ2-5, with D possibly being TRBD1 (6 bases). Between the trimmed V and J ends, which lost 5 bases and 3 bases, there was a span of 16 bases. The germline CDR1 and CDR2 sequences are LNHDA and SQIVND (reference sequence). The CDR3 spans 15 residues. The CDR3 nucleotides read TGTGCCAGTAGTCTACGGGGTGCAGGGGAAGAGACCCAGTACTTC. It encodes CASSLRGAGEETQYF.

This clone was seen repeatedly, ten times or more. This chain uses TRBV5-5 with TRBJ1-5; TRBD1 might be the D (6 bases). Germline CDR1 SGHKS, CDR2 YYEKEE (reference sequence). V was clipped by 4 bases and J by 0 bases, with 11 bases between them. The CDR3 is made up of 15 amino acids. The chain's CDR3 is CASSRTANSNQPQHF. The CDR3 nucleotides are TGTGCCAGCAGCCGGACAGCGAATAGCAATCAGCCCCAGCATTTT. Using reference TRBV5-5 and TRBJ1-5 for the parts outside the CDR3, the full variable domain is DAGVTQSPTHLIKTRGQQVTLRCSPISGHKSVSWYQQVLGQGPQFIFQYYEKEERGRGNFPDRFSARQFPNYSSELNVNALLLGDSALYLCASSRTANSNQPQHFGDGTRLSIL.

This clone has a handful of counts. The rearrangement joins TRBV29-1 to TRBJ1-1, with D uncertain. This CDR3 has 13 amino acids. V lost 0 bases to trimming and J lost 5 bases, with 10 bases between them. CDR1 is SQVTM and CDR2 is ANQGSEA in the germline V gene. CDR3 nucleotides: TGCAGCGTTGAAGATCATGGGAGAACTGAAGCTTTCTTT. Amino acids: CSVEDHGRTEAFF.

This chain uses TRBV19 with TRBJ1-6, with D uncertain. The germline V gene has CDR1 LNHDA and CDR2 SQIVND (reference sequence). CDR3 length equals 16 residues. V lost 6 bases and J 0 bases, leaving 12 bases between the germline ends. CDR3 nucleotide sequence: TGTGCCAGTAGCACCCTAGGTAGCTCCTATAATTCACCCCTCCACTTT. Translated: CASSTLGSSYNSPLHF.

The chain is built from TRBV2 and TRBJ1-4, with a tentative D call TRBD1 (5 bases). This CDR3 spans 14 amino acids. Trimming stripped 1 base from V and 7 bases from J, with 10 bases between. Looked up from germline, CDR1 is SNHLY and CDR2 is FYNNEI. The CDR3 reads CASSEVWGGEKLFF. The CDR3 nucleotides are TGTGCCAGCAGTGAAGTGTGGGGGGGTGAAAAACTGTTTTTT. The variable domain in full, completed from reference TRBV2 and TRBJ1-4, reads EPEVTQTPSHQVTQMGQEVILRCVPISNHLYFYWYRQILGQKVEFLVSFYNNEISEKSEIFDDQFSVERPDGSNFTLKIRSTKLEDSAMYFCASSEVWGGEKLFFGSGTQLSVL.

On this clone itself: The identical CDR3 is also encoded by other nucleotide sequences in the sample. The chain's CDR3 is CASSGQGRTEAFF. DNA of the CDR3: TGTGCCAGCAGTGGACAGGGCCGAACTGAAGCTTTCTTT. The chain joins TRBV2 to TRBJ1-1, with 7 nucleotides matching TRBD1. The junction had 4 bases not matched to a gene; V was cut back by 4 bases and J by 5 bases. The CDR3 totals 13 residues. Germline CDR1 is SNHLY and CDR2 is FYNNEI.

CDR3 residues: CASSLNLGSGGLNTGELFF. Written as DNA, the CDR3 is TGTGCCAGCAGCTTAAATCTGGGTAGCGGGGGACTTAACACCGGGGAGCTGTTTTTT. The chain recombines TRBV11-2 with TRBJ2-2, with 9 bases that match TRBD2. Germline loops: CDR1 SGHAT, CDR2 FQNNGV. The J segment lost 2 bases and the V segment lost 2 bases, leaving 12 bases of the junction unmatched. The CDR3 totals 19 residues.

The chain carries TRBV7-2 and TRBJ1-1; TRBD1 is a possible D gene (6 bases). Trimming took 5 bases from V and 4 from J, leaving 14 bases between them. This CDR3 is built from 14 residues. CDR1 and CDR2 from the germline V gene are SGHTA and FQGNSA. The CDR3 sequence: CASSVSGVGTEAFF. CDR3 bases: TGTGCCAGCAGCGTGTCAGGGGTGGGCACTGAAGCTTTCTTT.

The rearrangement joins TRBV21-1 to TRBJ1-5; the table names TRBD1, a call not compared with the DNA. TRBV21-1 is described as a pseudogene. This CDR3 has 19 residues. CDR3 amino acids: CASSKVVRQGPFSNQPQHF. DNA of the CDR3: TGTGCCAGCAGCAAAGTTGTGCGACAGGGCCCTTTTAGCAATCAGCCCCAGCATTTT.

This sequence joins TRBV7-9 and TRBJ2-4; TRBD2 matches 7 bases. V shed 5 bases, J shed 0 bases, and the junction held 7 bases outside the gene matches. The germline V gene has CDR1 SEHNR and CDR2 FQNEAQ (reference sequence). The CDR3 is 16 amino acids. CDR3 residues: CASSRGGELAKNIQYF. The CDR3 bases are TGTGCCAGCAGCCGCGGGGGAGAACTAGCCAAAAACATTCAGTACTTC.

The genes are TRBV7-2 and TRBJ1-4; 9 bases are shared with TRBD1. With 5 bases clipped from V and 5 bases from J, the junction kept 9 bases outside the gene matches. The CDR3 has 16 amino acids. In germline, CDR1 is SGHTA, CDR2 FQGNSA. The CDR3 coding sequence is TGTGCCAGCAGCGGGATAACCGGGACAGGGAATGAAAAACTGTTTTTT. This gives the protein CASSGITGTGNEKLFF.

The chain employs TRBV3-1 (or the pseudogene TRBV3-2) and TRBJ1-2; D is perhaps TRBD1 (6 bases). CDR1 LGHDT and CDR2 YNNKEL come from the germline V gene (reference sequence). The CDR3 sequence is 15 residues long. Trimming took 3 bases from V and 6 from J, leaving 17 bases between them. The CDR3 DNA sequence: TGTGCCAGCAGCCACAGCAACAGGGCCTTCCATGGCTACACCTTC. Protein product: CASSHSNRAFHGYTF.

The chain employs TRBV27 and TRBJ1-2, with D tentatively TRBD1 (5 bases). There are 15 residues in the CDR3. V was clipped by 2 bases and J by 6 bases, with 16 bases between them. Germline V CDR1 and CDR2: MNHEY, SMNVEV (reference sequence). CDR3 DNA sequence: TGTGCCAGCAGTTTAAGTGCAGGGTTGATCGATGGCTACACCTTC. Translating gives CASSLSAGLIDGYTF.

This chain links TRBV5-1 with TRBJ2-3; 15 positions match TRBD2. This CDR3 has 18 residues. Germline V gene data show CDR1 as SGHRS and CDR2 as YFSETQ. Unmatched junction bases numbered 6, after V lost 2 bases and J lost 2 bases. The CDR3 region is CASSFPGTSGGPTDTQYF. CDR3 DNA sequence: TGCGCCAGCAGCTTTCCCGGGACTAGCGGGGGGCCCACAGATACGCAGTATTTT.